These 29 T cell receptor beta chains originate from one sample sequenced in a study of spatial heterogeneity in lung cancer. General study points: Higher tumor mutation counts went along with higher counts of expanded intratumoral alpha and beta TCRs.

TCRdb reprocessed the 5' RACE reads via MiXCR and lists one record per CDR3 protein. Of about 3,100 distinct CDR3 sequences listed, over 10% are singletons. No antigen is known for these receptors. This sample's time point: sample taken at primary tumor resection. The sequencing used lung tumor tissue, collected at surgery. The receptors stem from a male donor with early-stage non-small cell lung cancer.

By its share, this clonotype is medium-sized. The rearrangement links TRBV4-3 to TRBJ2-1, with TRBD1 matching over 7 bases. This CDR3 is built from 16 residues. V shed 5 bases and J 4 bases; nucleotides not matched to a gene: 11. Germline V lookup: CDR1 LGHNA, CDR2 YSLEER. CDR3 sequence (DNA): TGCGCCAGCAGCACAGACAGGGAACAAGCATACAATGAGCAGTTCTTC. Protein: CASSTDREQAYNEQFF.

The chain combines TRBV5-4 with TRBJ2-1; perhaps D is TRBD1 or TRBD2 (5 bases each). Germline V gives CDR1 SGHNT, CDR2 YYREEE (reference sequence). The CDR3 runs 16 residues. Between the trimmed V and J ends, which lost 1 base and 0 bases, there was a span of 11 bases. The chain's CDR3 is CASSLTGASSYNEQFF. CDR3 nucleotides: TGTGCCAGCAGCTTGACCGGGGCCAGCTCCTACAATGAGCAGTTCTTC.

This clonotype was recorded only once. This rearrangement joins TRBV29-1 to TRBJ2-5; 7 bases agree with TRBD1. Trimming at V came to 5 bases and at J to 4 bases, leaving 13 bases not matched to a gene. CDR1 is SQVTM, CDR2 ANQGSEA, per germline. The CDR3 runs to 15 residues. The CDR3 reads CSVSERDRAGETQYF. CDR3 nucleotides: TGCAGCGTTTCGGAGCGTGACAGGGCGGGAGAGACCCAGTACTTC.

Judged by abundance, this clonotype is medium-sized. The CDR3 protein is CASSVGIGGAGVENIQYF. Written as DNA, the CDR3 is TGTGCCAGCAGCGTAGGAATAGGAGGGGCAGGGGTGGAGAACATTCAGTACTTC. This chain connects TRBV9 to TRBJ2-4; either TRBD1 or TRBD2 may fit D (6 bases each). V lost 0 bases, J lost 7 bases, and 23 bases lay in between. The CDR3 totals 18 residues. Germline values: CDR1 SGDLS, CDR2 YYNGEE. Looking up the rest from reference TRBV9 and TRBJ2-4 gives the full variable domain: DSGVTQTPKHLITATGQRVTLRCSPRSGDLSVYWYQQSLDQGLQFLIQYYNGEERAKGNILERFSAQQFPDLHSELNLSSLELGDSALYFCASSVGIGGAGVENIQYFGAGTRLSVL.

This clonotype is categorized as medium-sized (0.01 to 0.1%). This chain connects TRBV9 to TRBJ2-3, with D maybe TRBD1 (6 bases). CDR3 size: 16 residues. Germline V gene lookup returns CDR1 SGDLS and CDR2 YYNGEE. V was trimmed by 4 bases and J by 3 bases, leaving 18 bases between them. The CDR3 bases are TGTGCCAGCAGCCCCCGTGGGGGCGTTACAACAGATACGCAGTATTTT. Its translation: CASSPRGGVTTDTQYF. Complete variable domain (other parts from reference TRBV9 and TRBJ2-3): DSGVTQTPKHLITATGQRVTLRCSPRSGDLSVYWYQQSLDQGLQFLIQYYNGEERAKGNILERFSAQQFPDLHSELNLSSLELGDSALYFCASSPRGGVTTDTQYFGPGTRLTVL.

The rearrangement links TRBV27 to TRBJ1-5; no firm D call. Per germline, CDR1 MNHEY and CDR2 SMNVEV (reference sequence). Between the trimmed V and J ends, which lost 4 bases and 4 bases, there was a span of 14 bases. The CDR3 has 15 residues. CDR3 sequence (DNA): TGTGCCAGCAGTTCGGGTCCCTCGGGGAATCAGCCCCAGCATTTT. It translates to CASSSGPSGNQPQHF.

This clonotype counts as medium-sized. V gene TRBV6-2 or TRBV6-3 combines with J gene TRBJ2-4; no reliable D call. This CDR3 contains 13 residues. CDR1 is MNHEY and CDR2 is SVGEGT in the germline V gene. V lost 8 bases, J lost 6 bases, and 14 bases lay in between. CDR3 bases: TGTGCCAGCCTATCCCTTCCCCGAAACATTCAGTACTTC. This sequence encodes CASLSLPRNIQYF.

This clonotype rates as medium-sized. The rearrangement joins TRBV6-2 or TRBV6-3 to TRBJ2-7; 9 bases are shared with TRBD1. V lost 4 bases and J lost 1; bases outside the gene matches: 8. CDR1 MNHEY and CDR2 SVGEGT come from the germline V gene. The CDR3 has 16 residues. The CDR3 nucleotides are TGTGCCAGCAGTTCACCGGGACAGGGAGTGTCCTACGAGCAGTACTTC. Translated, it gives CASSSPGQGVSYEQYF.

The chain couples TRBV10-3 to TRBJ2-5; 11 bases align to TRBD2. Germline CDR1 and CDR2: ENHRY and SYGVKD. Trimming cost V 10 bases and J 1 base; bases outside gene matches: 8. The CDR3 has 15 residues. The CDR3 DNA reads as TGTGCCACAACGACTAGCGGGGATACCCAAGAGACCCAGTACTTC. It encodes CATTTSGDTQETQYF.

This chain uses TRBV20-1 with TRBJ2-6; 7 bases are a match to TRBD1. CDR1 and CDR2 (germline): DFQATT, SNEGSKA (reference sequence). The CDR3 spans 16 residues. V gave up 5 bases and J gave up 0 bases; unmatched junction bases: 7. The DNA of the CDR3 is TGCAGTGCTCGACAGGGTGGCAGCTCTGGGGCCAACGTCCTGACTTTC. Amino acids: CSARQGGSSGANVLTF.

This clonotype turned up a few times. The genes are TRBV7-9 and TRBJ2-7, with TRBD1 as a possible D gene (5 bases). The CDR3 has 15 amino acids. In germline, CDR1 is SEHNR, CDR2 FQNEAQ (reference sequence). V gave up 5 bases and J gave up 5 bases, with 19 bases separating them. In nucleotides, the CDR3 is TGTGCCAGCAGCCCAGACGGCCAGGGATCTGACGAGCAGTACTTC. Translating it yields CASSPDGQGSDEQYF. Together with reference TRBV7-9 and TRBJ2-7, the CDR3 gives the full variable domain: DTGVSQNPRHKITKRGQNVTFRCDPISEHNRLYWYRQTLGQGPEFLTYFQNEAQLEKSRLLSDRFSAERPKGSFSTLEIQRTEQGDSAMYLCASSPDGQGSDEQYFGPGTRLTVT.

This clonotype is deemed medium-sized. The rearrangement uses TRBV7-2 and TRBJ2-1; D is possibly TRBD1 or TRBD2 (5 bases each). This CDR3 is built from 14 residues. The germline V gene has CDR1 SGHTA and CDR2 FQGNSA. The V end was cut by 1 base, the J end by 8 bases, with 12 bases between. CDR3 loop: CASSLDSSRDEQFF. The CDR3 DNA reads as TGTGCCAGCAGCTTAGATTCTAGCAGGGATGAGCAGTTCTTC.

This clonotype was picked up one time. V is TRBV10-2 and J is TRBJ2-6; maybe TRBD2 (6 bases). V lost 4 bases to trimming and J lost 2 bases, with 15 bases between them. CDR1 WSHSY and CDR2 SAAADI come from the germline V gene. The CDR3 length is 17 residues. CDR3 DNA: TGCGCCAGCAGTGGTTGGATTGGAGGGGCTGGGGCCAACGTCCTGACTTTC. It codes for CASSGWIGGAGANVLTF.

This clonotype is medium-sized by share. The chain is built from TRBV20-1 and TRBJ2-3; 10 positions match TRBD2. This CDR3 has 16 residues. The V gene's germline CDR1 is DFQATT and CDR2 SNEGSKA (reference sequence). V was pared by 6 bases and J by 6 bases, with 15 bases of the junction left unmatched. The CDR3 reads CSANNLLAGLGDTQYF. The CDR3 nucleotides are TGCAGTGCAAACAACTTACTAGCGGGGCTGGGGGATACGCAGTATTTT.

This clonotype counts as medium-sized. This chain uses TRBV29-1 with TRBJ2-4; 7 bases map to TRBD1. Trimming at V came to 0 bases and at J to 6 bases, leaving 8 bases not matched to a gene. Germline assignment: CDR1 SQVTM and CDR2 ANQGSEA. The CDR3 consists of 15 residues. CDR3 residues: CSVEDPGTDLNIQYF. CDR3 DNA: TGCAGCGTTGAAGATCCAGGGACAGACCTAAACATTCAGTACTTC.

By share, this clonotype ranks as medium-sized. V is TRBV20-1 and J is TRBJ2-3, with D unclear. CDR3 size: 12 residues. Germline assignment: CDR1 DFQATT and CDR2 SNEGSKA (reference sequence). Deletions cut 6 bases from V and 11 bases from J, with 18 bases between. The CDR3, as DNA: TGCAGTGCCTTCCGGGTCCAGGCCATGCAGTATTTT. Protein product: CSAFRVQAMQYF.

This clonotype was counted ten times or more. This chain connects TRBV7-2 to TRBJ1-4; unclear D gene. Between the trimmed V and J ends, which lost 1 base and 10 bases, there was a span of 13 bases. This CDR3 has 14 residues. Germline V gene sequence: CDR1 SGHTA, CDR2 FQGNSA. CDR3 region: CASSLDNQSGKLFF. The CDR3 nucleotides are TGTGCCAGCAGCTTAGATAATCAGAGTGGAAAACTGTTTTTT.

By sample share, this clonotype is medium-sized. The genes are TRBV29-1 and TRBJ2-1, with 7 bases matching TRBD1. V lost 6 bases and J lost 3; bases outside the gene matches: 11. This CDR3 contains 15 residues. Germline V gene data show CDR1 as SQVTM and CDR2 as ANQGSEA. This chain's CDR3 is CSVPDRLGFYNEQFF. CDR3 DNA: TGCAGCGTCCCGGACAGGCTGGGCTTCTACAATGAGCAGTTCTTC.

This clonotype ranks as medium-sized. The chain's CDR3 is CASSVGPSGTEAFF. The CDR3 DNA reads as TGCGCCAGCAGCGTGGGCCCCTCGGGGACTGAAGCTTTCTTT. J is TRBJ1-1 and V is TRBV5-1; D is undetermined. V dropped 4 bases and J dropped 5 bases, with 15 bases sitting between them. This CDR3 comprises 14 residues. Looked up from germline, CDR1 is SGHRS and CDR2 is YFSETQ.

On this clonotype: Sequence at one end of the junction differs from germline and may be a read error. The chain's CDR3 is CSARGGLGEKLFF. The CDR3 DNA reads as TGCAGTGCAAGAGGGGGGCTTGGTGAAAAACTGTTTTTT. V gene TRBV20-1 combines with J gene TRBJ1-4; a weak D match, TRBD1 (6 bases). The length of the CDR3 is 13 residues. Germline CDR1 and CDR2: DFQATT and SNEGSKA (reference sequence).

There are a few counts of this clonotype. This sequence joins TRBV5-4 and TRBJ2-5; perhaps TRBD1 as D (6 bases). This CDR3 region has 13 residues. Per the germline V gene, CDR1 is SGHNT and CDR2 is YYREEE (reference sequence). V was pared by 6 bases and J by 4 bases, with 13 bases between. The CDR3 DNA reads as TGTGCCAGCAAATCAGGGGATCGAGAGACCCAGTACTTC. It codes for CASKSGDRETQYF.

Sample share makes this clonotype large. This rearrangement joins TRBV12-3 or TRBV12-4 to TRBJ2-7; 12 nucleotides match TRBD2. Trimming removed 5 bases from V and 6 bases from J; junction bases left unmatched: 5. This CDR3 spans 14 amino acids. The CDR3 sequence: CASSTGLAGTEQYF. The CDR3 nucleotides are TGTGCCAGCAGTACAGGACTAGCGGGGACCGAGCAGTACTTC.

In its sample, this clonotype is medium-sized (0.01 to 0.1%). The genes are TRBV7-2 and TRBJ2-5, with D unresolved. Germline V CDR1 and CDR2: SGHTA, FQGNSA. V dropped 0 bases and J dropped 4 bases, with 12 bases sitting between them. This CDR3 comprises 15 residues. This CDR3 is CASSLAPGSPETQYF. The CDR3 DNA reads TGTGCCAGCAGCTTAGCTCCGGGTAGCCCAGAGACCCAGTACTTC.

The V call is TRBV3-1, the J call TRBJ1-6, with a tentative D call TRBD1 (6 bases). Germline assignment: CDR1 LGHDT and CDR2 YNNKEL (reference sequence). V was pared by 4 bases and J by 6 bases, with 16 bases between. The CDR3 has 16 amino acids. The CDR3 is CASSLRTAGTNSPLHF. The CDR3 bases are TGTGCCAGCAGCCTCCGGACAGCCGGCACTAATTCACCCCTCCACTTT. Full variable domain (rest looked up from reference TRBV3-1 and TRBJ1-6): DTAVSQTPKYLVTQMGNDKSIKCEQNLGHDTMYWYKQDSKKFLKIMFSYNNKELIINETVPNRFSPKSPDKAHLNLHINSLELGDSAVYFCASSLRTAGTNSPLHFGNGTRLTVT.

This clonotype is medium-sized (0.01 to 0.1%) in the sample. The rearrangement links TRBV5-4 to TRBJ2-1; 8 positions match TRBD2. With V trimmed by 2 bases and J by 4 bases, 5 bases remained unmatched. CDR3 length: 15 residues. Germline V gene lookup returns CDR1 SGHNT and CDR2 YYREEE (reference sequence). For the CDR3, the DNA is TGTGCCAGCAGCTTAGGCGGGGGGAAGTACAATGAGCAGTTCTTC. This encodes CASSLGGGKYNEQFF.

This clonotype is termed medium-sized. DNA of the CDR3: TGTGCCAGCAGCTTGGCCGAAAAGGGACATCAGTACTTC. It specifies CASSLAEKGHQYF. The rearrangement uses TRBV5-4 and TRBJ2-4; a weak D match, TRBD1 (6 bases). With 0 bases removed from V and 12 bases from J, the gap between germline ends came to 13 bases. CDR3 length equals 13 residues. Germline V lookup: CDR1 SGHNT, CDR2 YYREEE (reference sequence). The whole variable domain, filled in from reference TRBV5-4 and TRBJ2-4, reads ETGVTQSPTHLIKTRGQQVTLRCSSQSGHNTVSWYQQALGQGPQFIFQYYREEENGRGNFPPRFSGLQFPNYSSELNVNALELDDSALYLCASSLAEKGHQYFGAGTRLSVL.

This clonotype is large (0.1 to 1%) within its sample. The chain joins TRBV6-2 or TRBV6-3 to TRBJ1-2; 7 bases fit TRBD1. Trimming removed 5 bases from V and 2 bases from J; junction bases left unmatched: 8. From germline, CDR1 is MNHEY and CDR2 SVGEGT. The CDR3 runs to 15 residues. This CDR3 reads CASSRPGTANYGYTF. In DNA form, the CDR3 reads TGTGCCAGCAGTCGCCCCGGGACAGCGAACTATGGCTACACCTTC.

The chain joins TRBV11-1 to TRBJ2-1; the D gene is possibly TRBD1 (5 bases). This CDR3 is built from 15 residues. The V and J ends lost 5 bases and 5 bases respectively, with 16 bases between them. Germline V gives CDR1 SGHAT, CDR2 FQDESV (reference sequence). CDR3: CASSLGDRTHNEQFF. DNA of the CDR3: TGTGCCAGCAGCCTAGGGGATAGAACACACAATGAGCAGTTCTTC.

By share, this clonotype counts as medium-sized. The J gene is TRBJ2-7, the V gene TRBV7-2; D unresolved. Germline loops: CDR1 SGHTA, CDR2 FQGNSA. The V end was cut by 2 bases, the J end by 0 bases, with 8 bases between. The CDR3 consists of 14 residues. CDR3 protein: CASSLNRNSYEQYF. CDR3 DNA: TGTGCCAGCAGCTTAAATCGTAACTCCTACGAGCAGTACTTC.